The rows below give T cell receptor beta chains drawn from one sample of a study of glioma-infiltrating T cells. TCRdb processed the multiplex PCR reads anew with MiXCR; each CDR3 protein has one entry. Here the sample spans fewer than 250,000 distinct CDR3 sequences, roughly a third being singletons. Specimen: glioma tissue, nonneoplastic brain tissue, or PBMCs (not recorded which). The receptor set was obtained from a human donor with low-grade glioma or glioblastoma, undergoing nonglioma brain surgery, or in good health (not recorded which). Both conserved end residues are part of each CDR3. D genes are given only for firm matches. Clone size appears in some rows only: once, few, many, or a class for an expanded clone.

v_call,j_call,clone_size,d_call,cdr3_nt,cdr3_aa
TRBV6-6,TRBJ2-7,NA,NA,TGCGCCAGCGGCCCCGCCTACGAGCAGTACTTC,CASGPAYEQYF
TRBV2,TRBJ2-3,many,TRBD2,TGTGCCAGCAGTGTTAGCGGGGGTGTTAACACAGATACGCAGTATTTT,CASSVSGGVNTDTQYF
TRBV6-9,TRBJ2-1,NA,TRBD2,TGTGCCAGAAGTTACAGAGTAGCGGGGTACAATGAGCAGTTCTTC,CARSYRVAGYNEQFF
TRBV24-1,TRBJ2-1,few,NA,TGTGCCACCAGTGATAGCGGGCCCTACAATGAGCAGTTCTTC,CATSDSGPYNEQFF
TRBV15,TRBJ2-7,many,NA,TGTGCCACCAGCAGAGATGAGGGAGACGAGCAGTACTTC,CATSRDEGDEQYF
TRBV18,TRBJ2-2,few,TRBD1,TGTGCCAGCTCACAACGGACAGGGGCAAGGACCGGGGAGCTGTTTTTT,CASSQRTGARTGELFF
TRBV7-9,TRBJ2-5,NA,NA,TGTGTCAGCAGCTCCTCCGGTGAGACCCAGTACTTC,CVSSSSGETQYF
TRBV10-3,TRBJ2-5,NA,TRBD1,TGTGCCATCAGTGAGAACCCCACGACAGGGGGCGGAGAGACCCAGTACTTC,CAISENPTTGGGETQYF
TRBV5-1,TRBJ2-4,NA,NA,TGCGCCAGCAGCTTGGAGGTTGGCAAAAACATTCAGTACTTC,CASSLEVGKNIQYF
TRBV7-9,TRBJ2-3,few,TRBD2,TGTGCCAGCAGCACGCAACTAGCGGGAGGTGCAGATACGCAGTATTTT,CASSTQLAGGADTQYF
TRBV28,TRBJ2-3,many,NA,TGTGCCAGCAGCCCTTCAGCGGAGGGGACAGATACGCAGTATTTT,CASSPSAEGTDTQYF
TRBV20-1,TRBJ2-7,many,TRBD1,TGCAGTGCTAAGGGACAGATCTACGAGCAGTACTTC,CSAKGQIYEQYF
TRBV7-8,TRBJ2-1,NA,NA,TGTGCCAGCATCTTAGAATGTGCCAGCTCCTACAATGAGCAGTTCTTC,CASILECASSYNEQFF
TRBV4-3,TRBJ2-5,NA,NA,TGCGCCAGCAGCCAAGAGGGCAGAGCCGACCGGAAGACCCAGTACTTC,CASSQEGRADRKTQYF
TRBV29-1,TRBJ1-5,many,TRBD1,TGCAGCGTTGGGCAGGGGGGCAATCAGCCCCAGCATTTT,CSVGQGGNQPQHF
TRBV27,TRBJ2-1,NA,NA,TGTGCCAGCAGTTCACCCAGCAGGGTGGGTAGCCATGAGAAGTTCTTT,CASSSPSRVGSHEKFF
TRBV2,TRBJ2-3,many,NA,TGTGCCAGCCCTCCGGAGTCCCCAGACACAGATACGCAGTATTTT,CASPPESPDTDTQYF
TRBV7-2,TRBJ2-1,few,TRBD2,TGTGCCAGCAGCCGGACTAGTCCTCCTACCAACAATGAGCAGTTCTTC,CASSRTSPPTNNEQFF
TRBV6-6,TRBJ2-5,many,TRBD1,TGTGCCAGCAGTTACTATAGGACAGGGGGCGCGGAGACCCAGTACTTC,CASSYYRTGGAETQYF
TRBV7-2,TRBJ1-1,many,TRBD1,TGTGCCAGCAGCCTGGGACAGGTGAACACTGAAGCTTTCTTT,CASSLGQVNTEAFF
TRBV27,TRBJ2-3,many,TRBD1,TGTGCCAGCAGTTTGTGGGACAGGGATACGCAGTATTTT,CASSLWDRDTQYF
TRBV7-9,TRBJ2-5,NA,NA,TGTGCCAGCAGCCTCCCCCATGAGACCCAGTACTTC,CASSLPHETQYF
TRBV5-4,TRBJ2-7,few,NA,TGTGCCAGCAGCTTGGATACAGGGACGGCGTACGAGCAGTACTTC,CASSLDTGTAYEQYF
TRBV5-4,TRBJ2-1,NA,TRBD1,TGTGCCAGCAGCTCATTAGGACAGGGGAACAATGAGCAGTTCTTC,CASSSLGQGNNEQFF
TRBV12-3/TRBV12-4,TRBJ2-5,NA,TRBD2,TGTGCCAGCAGTTTGAGCGGGAGGGTGGAGACCCAGTACTTC,CASSLSGRVETQYF
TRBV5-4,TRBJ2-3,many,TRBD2,TGTGCCAGCAGCTTGGGGACTAGCGGGAAGGATACGCAGTATTTT,CASSLGTSGKDTQYF
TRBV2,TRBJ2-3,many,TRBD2,TGTGCCAGCTCACTAGCGGGAGGACCAGATACGCAGTATTTT,CASSLAGGPDTQYF
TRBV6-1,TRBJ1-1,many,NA,TGTGCCAGCAACCTCGGGACGGGGCCCACTGAAGCTTTCTTT,CASNLGTGPTEAFF
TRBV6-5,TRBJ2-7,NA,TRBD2,TGTGCCAGCAGTTACTCTGGGACTAGCGGGAGCTACGAGCAGTACTTC,CASSYSGTSGSYEQYF
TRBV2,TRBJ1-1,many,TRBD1,TGTGCCAGCATTCAAGGTCAGGGGGCGCGAACTGAAGCTTTCTTT,CASIQGQGARTEAFF
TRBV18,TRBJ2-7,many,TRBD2,TGTGCCAGCTCACCACCGAGCGGGAGCCCCCACGAGCAGTACTTC,CASSPPSGSPHEQYF
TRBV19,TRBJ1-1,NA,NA,TGTGCCAGTAGTATTGGAACACATACTATGTACTACACTGAAGCTTTCTTT,CASSIGTHTMYYTEAFF
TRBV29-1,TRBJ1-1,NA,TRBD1,TGCAGCGTGGAGCGACAGGGGGCGGATTACGCTTTCTTT,CSVERQGADYAFF
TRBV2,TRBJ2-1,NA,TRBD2,TGTGTCAGCAGTGAAAGGGCGGGAGGGCCTGGTGGGCAGTTCTTC,CVSSERAGGPGGQFF
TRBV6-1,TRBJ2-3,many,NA,TGTGCCAGCAGAGTGACAGCTAGCACAGATACGCAGTATTTT,CASRVTASTDTQYF
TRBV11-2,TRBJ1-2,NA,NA,TGTGCCAGCAGCGCGTTAGAGACAGACTATAGCTACACCTTC,CASSALETDYSYTF
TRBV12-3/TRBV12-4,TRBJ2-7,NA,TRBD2,TGTGCCAGCAGTACACCGGGACTAGCGCTCTACGAGCAGTACTTC,CASSTPGLALYEQYF
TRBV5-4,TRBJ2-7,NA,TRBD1,TGTGACAGCAGCTATGGGACAGCTTCCTACGAGCAGTACTTC,CDSSYGTASYEQYF
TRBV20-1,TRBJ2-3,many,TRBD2,TGCAGTGCTAACCTAGCGGGAGGAACGCAGTATTTT,CSANLAGGTQYF
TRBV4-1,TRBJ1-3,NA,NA,TGTGCCAGCAGCCAAGTCTCAGGGGTAGGTGGCGGAAACACCATATATTTT,CASSQVSGVGGGNTIYF
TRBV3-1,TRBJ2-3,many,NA,TGTGCCAGCAGCCTGGGACTGGGAAGCACAGATACGCAGTATTTT,CASSLGLGSTDTQYF
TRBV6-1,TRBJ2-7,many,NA,TGTGCCAGCAAGAGTCCAGGGACCTACGAGCAGTACTTC,CASKSPGTYEQYF
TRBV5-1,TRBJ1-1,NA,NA,TGCGCCAGCACAGTTGGACAGAACCCTATATGGAACACTGAAGCTTTCTTT,CASTVGQNPIWNTEAFF
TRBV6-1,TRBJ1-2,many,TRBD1,TGTGCCAGCAGTGGGGACAGTTATGGCTACACCTTC,CASSGDSYGYTF
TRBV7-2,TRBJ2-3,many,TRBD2,TGTGCCAGCAGCCTCAGGCTAGCGGGAGCGTTGGATACGCAGTATTTT,CASSLRLAGALDTQYF
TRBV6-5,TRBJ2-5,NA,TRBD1,TGTGCCAGCACTACACAAACGGGACAGGGGGCTCGGGAGACCCAGTACTTC,CASTTQTGQGARETQYF
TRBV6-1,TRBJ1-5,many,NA,TGTGCCAGCAGTTGCGAAAACAGAGTTAATCAGCCCCAGCATTTT,CASSCENRVNQPQHF
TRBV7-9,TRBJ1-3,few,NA,TGTGCCAGCAGCTCCCCGGGGAGGAGCTCTGGAAACACCATATATTTT,CASSSPGRSSGNTIYF
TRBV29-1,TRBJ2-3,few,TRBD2,TGCAGCGTTGAAAGGTCTAGCGGGCGATTATCCACGCAGTATTTT,CSVERSSGRLSTQYF
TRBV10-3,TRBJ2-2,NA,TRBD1,TGTGCCACGGCTTCCGGGACAGGGATTTTCACCGGGGAGCTGTTTTTT,CATASGTGIFTGELFF
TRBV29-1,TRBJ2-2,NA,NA,TGCAGCGTTCCGTCGACAGGAGGAACGAACACCGGGGAGCTGTTTTTT,CSVPSTGGTNTGELFF
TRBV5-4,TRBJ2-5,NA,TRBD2,TGTGCCAGCAGCTTGGGCGGGGGACGGGCTGAGACCCAGTACTTC,CASSLGGGRAETQYF
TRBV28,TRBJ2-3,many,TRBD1,TGTGCCAGCAGTTTCCGGGACAGCGCCACAGATACGCAGTATTTT,CASSFRDSATDTQYF